The clone carrying this T cell receptor beta chain was detected only a few times. This CDR3 is 12 amino acids long. In germline, CDR1 is MNHEY, CDR2 SVGAGI. The V end was cut by 4 bases, the J end by 3 bases, with 7 bases between. The sample originates from a study of technical replicates of blood from a handful of donors. This table comes from immunoSEQ multiplex PCR, and its TCRdb copy is limited to in-frame clones, with some not included. The sample contains some 70,000 clones, about 91% of which appear only once. Sequencing was performed on T cells isolated from PBMCs. This clonotype was sampled from a human donor in good health. The V call is TRBV6-5, the J call TRBJ2-7; D is unresolved. CDR3 DNA: TGTGCCAGCAGTTCCCCGTTCTACGAGCAGTACTTC. Its protein product is CASSSPFYEQYF.